Sequencing of this TCR beta chain was carried out in a study of shared clonotypes between healthy human individuals. The CDR3 is made up of 15 amino acids. The V end was cut by 1 base, the J end by 2 bases, with 9 bases between. CDR1 LNHDA and CDR2 SQIVND come from the germline V gene (reference sequence). Clones were sequenced by immunoSEQ multiplex PCR, and TCRdb holds only the in-frame ones, with some missing. The data hold fewer than 650,000 clones, with 76% observed a single time. The specimen sequenced was PBMCs. The J gene is TRBJ1-5, the V gene TRBV19, with D possibly TRBD1 on 5 matching bases. The origin of this receptor is a woman aged 35 to 49 in good health. Some clones in this sample may be carry-over from other donors' samples. CDR3 region: CASSIGKQGNQPQHF. CDR3 sequence (DNA): TGTGCCAGTAGTATAGGCAAACAGGGCAATCAGCCCCAGCATTTT.